A selection of T cell receptor beta chains follows, all from one sample in a study of low-dose radiotherapy and immunotherapy resistance in tumors. TCRdb analysed the reads with MiXCR anew, one entry per CDR3 protein. The sample lists tens of thousands of distinct CDR3 sequences, roughly a sixth seen once, with less than 3.5% in the top ten. Sequencing used PBMCs, obtained before treatment. These receptors all stem from a male donor with prostate cancer. Both conserved end residues are part of each CDR3. D genes are given only for firm matches. The size entry is marked missing in some rows and otherwise reads once, few, many or a size class.

-	TRBJ2-3	TRBV5-6	-	TGTGCCAGCAGCGTAGGGGGTCCATCCACAGATACGCAGTATTTT	CASSVGGPSTDTQYF
-	TRBJ2-7	TRBV5-1	many	TGCGCCAGCAGCTTGGGGGGGGGCCAAGAGCAGTACTTC	CASSLGGGQEQYF
-	TRBJ1-3	TRBV4-3	-	TGCGCCAGCAGCCTGGAAGGTTTCGGTGGAAACACCAGATATTTT	CASSLEGFGGNTRYF
-	TRBJ2-3	TRBV23-1	many	TGCGCCAGTCCCCTAGGTAGAAGCACAGATACGCAGTATTTT	CASPLGRSTDTQYF
TRBD1	TRBJ1-1	TRBV5-4	many	TGTGCCAGCAGCCTCGACAGGGTAGAGGATACTGAAGCTTTCTTT	CASSLDRVEDTEAFF
-	TRBJ1-2	TRBV19	many	TGTGCCAGTAGTATGTACAGGGTGATTGGCTACACCTTC	CASSMYRVIGYTF
-	TRBJ1-6	TRBV12-3/TRBV12-4	-	TGTGCCAGCAGTTTTTTTTTCCCTGGAGGATCACCCCTCCACTTT	CASSFFFPGGSPLHF
-	TRBJ1-5	TRBV10-1	-	TGCGCCAGCAGTGAGTGGGGGGATCAGCCCCAGCATTTT	CASSEWGDQPQHF
-	TRBJ2-2	TRBV18	once	-	CASSPPTGSRNTGELFFFF
-	TRBJ2-3	TRBV10-3	many	TGTGCCATCAGTGAGTCGGGTTCCGGGGTAGATACGCAGTATTTT	CAISESGSGVDTQYF
-	TRBJ2-3	TRBV18	-	TGTGCCAGCTCACCCACGGGATTCACAGATACGCAGTATTTT	CASSPTGFTDTQYF
-	TRBJ2-3	TRBV5-1	many	TGCGCCAGCAGATCTCCTAGTAAAGATACGCAGTATTTT	CASRSPSKDTQYF
TRBD2	TRBJ2-1	TRBV20-1	-	TGCAGTGCTAGTGTACTAGCGGGGGGAAGGCGGAATGAGCAGTTCTTC	CSASVLAGGRRNEQFF
TRBD1	TRBJ2-5	TRBV29-1	-	TGCAGCGTTGAGTACGCCAGGGGGCTAAGAGAGACCCAGTACTTC	CSVEYARGLRETQYF
-	TRBJ2-1	TRBV7-2	-	TGTGCCAGCAGCCCCGCGAGGGCCCAGTTCTTC	CASSPARAQFF
-	TRBJ2-3	TRBV12-3/TRBV12-4	many	TGTGCCAGTAGCTGGACTGGGGGAAGCACAGATACGCAGTATTTT	CASSWTGGSTDTQYF
TRBD2	TRBJ2-3	TRBV5-6	many	TGTGCCAGCACCCCCGCAAGCGGGGCCGCAGATACGCAGTATTTT	CASTPASGAADTQYF
TRBD2	TRBJ2-5	TRBV6-2/TRBV6-3	many	TGTGCCAGCAGTTACTCGATTGTAGCGGGGGGCAAAGAGACCCAGTACTTC	CASSYSIVAGGKETQYF
-	TRBJ2-2	TRBV7-9	many	TGTGCCAGCAGCTTACGACTCTCTCCCGGGGAGCTGTTTTTT	CASSLRLSPGELFF
-	TRBJ1-4	TRBV7-2	many	TGTGCCAGCAGCCTACAGCGGGCCCCAGGGGAAAAACTGTTTTTT	CASSLQRAPGEKLFF
TRBD1	TRBJ2-5	TRBV7-2	many	TGTGCCAGCAGCCCCGTGGGACAGAGCCAAGAGACCCAGTACTTC	CASSPVGQSQETQYF
-	TRBJ1-5	TRBV19	-	TGTGCCAGTAGTATCGGGGCCAAGGGAAATCAGCCCCAGCATTTT	CASSIGAKGNQPQHF